One and the same sample provided the 28 T cell receptor beta chains below, sequenced in a study of early T cells in non-severe SARS-CoV-2 infection. TCRdb fed the 5' RACE reads into MiXCR, producing one record per CDR3 protein. Of 43,000 or so distinct CDR3 sequences in the sample, roughly 7% were seen once. Sequenced: whole blood. Receptors originate from an adult who was a healthcare worker with PCR-confirmed SARS-CoV-2 infection or an uninfected control (not recorded which).

This clonotype came up many times. The rearrangement uses TRBV27 and TRBJ2-4; D ambiguous. V lost 5 bases to trimming and J lost 0 bases, with 5 bases between them. The CDR3 loop spans 13 amino acids. Germline CDR1 MNHEY, CDR2 SMNVEV (reference sequence). This CDR3 reads CASSLAAKNIQYF. The CDR3 nucleotides are TGTGCCAGCAGTCTGGCAGCCAAAAACATTCAGTACTTC.

The gene calls are TRBV4-3 and TRBJ2-3; TRBD2 aligns across 12 bases. Germline V gene sequence: CDR1 LGHNA, CDR2 YSLEER. V gave up 0 bases and J gave up 3 bases; unmatched junction bases: 1. CDR3 length: 16 residues. CDR3 in amino acids: CASSQETSGGTDTQYF. DNA for the CDR3: TGCGCCAGCAGCCAAGAAACTAGCGGGGGGACAGATACGCAGTATTTT.

The rearrangement links TRBV7-9 to TRBJ2-7; possibly TRBD1 for D (6 bases). V shed 3 bases and J shed 5 bases, with 11 bases lying between them. CDR1 and CDR2 from the germline V gene are SEHNR and FQNEAQ (reference sequence). The CDR3 totals 13 residues. In DNA, the CDR3 is TGTGCCAGCAGCTTCAGGGGTCGCGACGAGCAGTACTTC. Its translation is CASSFRGRDEQYF.

There are many counts of this clonotype. The chain joins TRBV5-1 to TRBJ1-6, with 9 bases aligning to TRBD1. In germline, CDR1 is SGHRS, CDR2 YFSETQ. The V segment lost 2 bases and the J segment 9 bases; nucleotides outside the gene matches: 3. The CDR3 length is 14 residues. CDR3 coding DNA: TGCGCCAGCAGCTTACAGGGGGCTGGTTCACCCCTCCACTTT. As protein: CASSLQGAGSPLHF.

The chain is built from TRBV28 and TRBJ2-5; 10 bases agree with TRBD1. The V segment lost 4 bases and the J segment 1 base; nucleotides outside the gene matches: 15. Germline CDR1 reads MDHEN; CDR2 reads SYDVKM. The CDR3 length is 19 residues. The CDR3 sequence: CASSYPTGGSPVPQETQYF. The CDR3 nucleotides are TGTGCCAGCAGTTATCCGACAGGGGGCTCGCCAGTCCCCCAAGAGACCCAGTACTTC.

This clonotype was seen at least ten times. The chain employs TRBV29-1 and TRBJ2-1; 10 nucleotides line up with TRBD1. The V segment lost 6 bases and the J segment 8 bases; nucleotides outside the gene matches: 7. The CDR3 is 13 residues long. Germline CDR1 is SQVTM and CDR2 is ANQGSEA. CDR3 protein: CSVRDRGIYEQFF. CDR3 sequence (DNA): TGCAGCGTCCGGGACAGGGGTATCTATGAGCAGTTCTTC.

The chain has TRBV27 and TRBJ1-1, with D tentatively TRBD1 (6 bases). In germline, CDR1 is MNHEY, CDR2 SMNVEV (reference sequence). This CDR3 is built from 12 residues. Trimming pared 7 bases from V and 3 bases from J, leaving 9 bases between. The CDR3 sequence is CASKGVYTEAFF. CDR3 bases: TGTGCCAGCAAGGGGGTTTACACTGAAGCTTTCTTT.

CDR3 region: CASSLAQRKNGELFF. The CDR3 DNA follows: TGTGCCAGCAGCTTAGCGCAGAGAAAGAACGGGGAGCTGTTTTTT. The rearrangement links TRBV7-9 to TRBJ2-2; no clear D gene. Per germline, CDR1 SEHNR and CDR2 FQNEAQ (reference sequence). This CDR3 comprises 15 residues. V was shortened by 0 bases and J by 7 bases, with 12 bases between the two germline ends.

Many counts were recorded for this clonotype. V is TRBV9 and J is TRBJ2-3; 8 bases are a match to TRBD2. V gave up 4 bases and J gave up 4 bases; unmatched junction bases: 8. This CDR3 spans 15 amino acids. The germline V gene has CDR1 SGDLS and CDR2 YYNGEE. CDR3 protein: CASSPDWRGADTQYF. CDR3 in DNA: TGTGCCAGCAGCCCCGACTGGCGGGGGGCAGATACGCAGTATTTT.

This clonotype was counted ten times or more. The chain joins TRBV12-3 or TRBV12-4 to TRBJ1-1; D remains ambiguous. CDR3 length equals 14 residues. The V end lost 5 bases, the J end lost 6 bases, and 16 bases lay between the germline ends. The CDR3 DNA reads as TGTGCCAGCAGTCTAAACCCGGCGGGGTCTGAAGCTTTCTTT. It translates to CASSLNPAGSEAFF.

This clonotype was detected many times. This chain connects TRBV6-5 to TRBJ2-3; 8 nucleotides align to TRBD2. Germline-derived CDR1 and CDR2 are MNHEY and SVGAGI. The CDR3 runs 13 residues. V lost 8 bases to trimming and J lost 1 base; unmatched junction nucleotides: 2. The CDR3 loop is CASSTSGTDTQYF. The CDR3, as DNA: TGTGCCAGCTCGACTAGCGGCACAGATACGCAGTATTTT.

V usage is TRBV12-2 and J usage is TRBJ1-6; TRBD1, the table's D call, was not compared with the DNA. TRBV12-2 is given as a pseudogene. The CDR3 loop spans 17 amino acids. This CDR3 reads CASRPRQASSYNSPLHF. The CDR3 bases are TGTGCAAGTCGCCCTCGACAGGCGAGCTCCTATAATTCACCCCTCCACTTT.

The chain is built from TRBV4-3 and TRBJ1-1, with 9 bases matching TRBD1. Germline assignment: CDR1 LGHNA and CDR2 YSLEER. The CDR3 extends over 15 amino acids. J lost 1 base, V lost 7 bases, and 7 bases had no gene match. The CDR3 DNA follows: TGCGCCAGCACCTACAGGGACAGGGCGAACACTGAAGCTTTCTTT. Its translation: CASTYRDRANTEAFF.

This clonotype has ten or more counts. The rearrangement uses TRBV10-2 and TRBJ2-6; D remains unclear. Trimming cost V 6 bases and J 4 bases, with 7 bases left between them. The CDR3 extends over 13 amino acids. From germline, CDR1 is WSHSY and CDR2 SAAADI. For the CDR3, the DNA is TGCGCCAGCAGGTACACCGGGGCCAACGTCCTGACTTTC. Protein product: CASRYTGANVLTF.

The CDR3 reads CASSTGLNQPQHF. In nucleotides, the CDR3 is TGTGCCAGTTCGACGGGACTCAATCAGCCCCAGCATTTT. The J gene is TRBJ1-5, the V gene TRBV3-1; TRBD1 is a possible D gene (5 bases). CDR1 and CDR2 from the germline V gene are LGHDT and YNNKEL (reference sequence). This CDR3 spans 13 amino acids. The germline V and J ends were trimmed by 9 bases and 3 bases, with 12 bases remaining between them.

This clonotype appeared many times. V and J are TRBV5-1 and TRBJ1-2, with 7 bases that match TRBD1. CDR1 SGHRS and CDR2 YFSETQ come from the germline V gene. The V segment lost 3 bases and the J segment 4 bases; nucleotides outside the gene matches: 6. This CDR3 has 14 amino acids. The CDR3 DNA reads as TGCGCCAGCAGCTCAGGGGGGCCTCCCTATGGCTACACCTTC. Amino acid sequence: CASSSGGPPYGYTF.

The rearrangement uses TRBV7-3 and TRBJ1-2; TRBD1 aligns across 10 bases. The CDR3 covers 14 residues. The germline CDR1 and CDR2 sequences are SGHTA and FQGTGA. V lost 5 bases to trimming and J lost 7 bases; unmatched junction nucleotides: 7. Here the CDR3 DNA reads TGTGCCAGCAGCCCAACCCGGACAGGGGGTGGCTACACCTTC. This codes for CASSPTRTGGGYTF.

This clonotype was picked up many times. This sequence joins TRBV12-3 or TRBV12-4 and TRBJ2-1; D is undetermined. Trimming stripped 11 bases from V and 7 bases from J, with 21 bases between. This CDR3 spans 14 amino acids. This chain's CDR3 is CAASLDGSHNEQFF. In nucleotides, the CDR3 is TGTGCCGCCTCCCTTGACGGCAGTCATAATGAGCAGTTCTTC.

This clonotype was recorded many times. CDR3 nucleotides: TGTGCCAGCAGGGGACGGGCCCAAAACATTCAGTACTTC. The encoded protein is CASRGRAQNIQYF. The chain is built from TRBV2 and TRBJ2-4, with D perhaps TRBD1 or TRBD2 (5 bases each). The germline gives CDR1 SNHLY, CDR2 FYNNEI. The CDR3 totals 13 residues. Trimming shortened V by 6 bases and J by 5 bases, and 11 bases separated the two germline ends.

This clonotype was counted many times. The V gene is TRBV7-9, the J gene TRBJ1-1, with D perhaps TRBD1 (5 bases). The CDR3 covers 14 residues. The germline CDR1 and CDR2 sequences are SEHNR and FQNEAQ (reference sequence). The V end was cut by 2 bases, the J end by 7 bases, with 14 bases between. CDR3 sequence: CASSLTYRTSEAFF. The CDR3 coding sequence is TGTGCCAGCAGCTTAACCTACAGGACCAGTGAAGCTTTCTTT.

This clonotype has a handful of counts. The rearrangement uses TRBV25-1 and TRBJ2-3; D gene ambiguous. The CDR3 runs 13 residues. From germline, CDR1 is MGHDK and CDR2 SYGVNS. Trimming stripped 6 bases from V and 0 bases from J, with 7 bases between. The CDR3 bases are TGTGCCAGCAGGGACCCAAGCACAGATACGCAGTATTTT. This translates into CASRDPSTDTQYF.

In its sample, this clonotype was seen a few times. The rearrangement uses TRBV7-9 and TRBJ1-4; D might be TRBD1 (5 bases). Between the trimmed V and J ends, which lost 3 bases and 3 bases, there was a span of 11 bases. Germline V gene sequence: CDR1 SEHNR, CDR2 FQNEAQ (reference sequence). CDR3 length equals 15 residues. This chain's CDR3 is CASSLGQGPNEKLFF. The CDR3 coding sequence is TGTGCCAGCAGCTTGGGGCAGGGACCTAATGAAAAACTGTTTTTT.

This clonotype was seen ten or more times. The chain has TRBV10-3 and TRBJ2-5, with TRBD2 matching over 7 bases. Germline lookup yields CDR1 ENHRY and CDR2 SYGVKD. There are 13 residues in the CDR3. Unmatched junction bases numbered 2, after V lost 4 bases and J lost 3 bases. Written as DNA, the CDR3 is TGTGCCATCAGTGGGCGGGGGAAAGAGACCCAGTACTTC. It yields the protein CAISGRGKETQYF.

At least ten counts were recorded for this clonotype. The chain recombines TRBV7-2 with TRBJ1-2, with D possibly matching TRBD1 (6 bases). Germline CDR1 reads SGHTA; CDR2 reads FQGNSA. Trimming took off 0 bases at V and 8 bases at J, with 10 bases between the two ends. There are 13 residues in the CDR3. CDR3 sequence (DNA): TGTGCCAGCAGCTTAGCTATCAGGGGAGGCTACACCTTC. Translation gives CASSLAIRGGYTF.

This clonotype has ten or more counts. The rearrangement links TRBV10-3 to TRBJ2-3; D is perhaps TRBD1 (5 bases). The CDR3 extends over 14 amino acids. The V end was cut by 9 bases, the J end by 6 bases, with 19 bases between. Germline-derived CDR1 and CDR2 are ENHRY and SYGVKD. CDR3 sequence: CAIKRDQGLDTQYF. DNA for the CDR3: TGTGCCATTAAAAGAGATCAGGGCCTCGATACGCAGTATTTT.

This clonotype was detected a few times. The V call is TRBV20-1, the J call TRBJ1-1; D is ambiguous. Germline values: CDR1 DFQATT, CDR2 SNEGSKA (reference sequence). V lost 4 bases and J 0 bases, leaving 12 bases between the germline ends. The CDR3 is 14 residues long. For the CDR3, the DNA is TGCAGTGCTATACCCGTGACCATGAACACTGAAGCTTTCTTT. Amino acid sequence: CSAIPVTMNTEAFF.

This clonotype was seen many times. V is TRBV28 and J is TRBJ1-3, with TRBD1 as a possible D gene (5 bases). The CDR3 totals 15 residues. Germline lookup yields CDR1 MDHEN and CDR2 SYDVKM. V was trimmed by 3 bases and J by 0 bases, leaving 9 bases between them. Here the CDR3 DNA reads TGTGCCAGCAGTTTGGCAGGGTCCTCTGGAAACACCATATATTTT. Protein product: CASSLAGSSGNTIYF.

This clonotype was detected ten times or more. V and J are TRBV6-5 and TRBJ2-4, with 9 bases fitting TRBD1. The V and J ends lost 5 bases and 7 bases, in that order; junction bases with no gene match: 6. Germline V gives CDR1 MNHEY, CDR2 SVGAGI. This CDR3 is built from 14 residues. This CDR3 reads CASSDPGTGNIQYF. The CDR3 DNA reads TGTGCCAGCAGTGACCCCGGGACAGGGAACATTCAGTACTTC.